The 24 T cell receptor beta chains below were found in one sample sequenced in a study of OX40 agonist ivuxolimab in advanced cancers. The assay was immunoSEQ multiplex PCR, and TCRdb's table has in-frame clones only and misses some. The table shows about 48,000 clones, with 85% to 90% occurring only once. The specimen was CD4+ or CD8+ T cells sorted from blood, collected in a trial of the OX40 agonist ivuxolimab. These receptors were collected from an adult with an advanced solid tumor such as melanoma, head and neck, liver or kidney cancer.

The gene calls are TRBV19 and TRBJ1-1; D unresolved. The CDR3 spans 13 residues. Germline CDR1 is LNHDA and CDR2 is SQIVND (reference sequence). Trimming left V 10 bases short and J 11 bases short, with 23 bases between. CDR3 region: CATTDGAPPDAFF. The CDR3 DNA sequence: TGTGCCACCACGGACGGCGCCCCCCCGGATGCTTTCTTT. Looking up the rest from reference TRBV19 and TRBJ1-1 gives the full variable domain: DGGITQSPKYLFRKEGQNVTLSCEQNLNHDAMYWYRQDPGQGLRLIYYSQIVNDFQKGDIAEGYSVSREKKESFPLTVTSAQKNPTAFYLCATTDGAPPDAFFGQGTRLTVV.

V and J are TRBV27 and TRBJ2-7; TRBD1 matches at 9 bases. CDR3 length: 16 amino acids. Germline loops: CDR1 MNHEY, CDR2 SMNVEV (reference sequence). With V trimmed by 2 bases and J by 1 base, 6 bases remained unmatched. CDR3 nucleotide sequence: TGTGCCAGCAGTTTAACGCGACAGGGGGGATCCTACGAGCAGTACTTC. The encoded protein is CASSLTRQGGSYEQYF.

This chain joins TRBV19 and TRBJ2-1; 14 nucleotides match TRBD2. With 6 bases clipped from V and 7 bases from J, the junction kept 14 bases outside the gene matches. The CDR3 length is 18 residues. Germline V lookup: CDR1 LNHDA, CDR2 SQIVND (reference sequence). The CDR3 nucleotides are TGTGCCAGTAGCAATTTTGGGACTAGCGGGGGCCGGAGGAATGAGCAGTTCTTC. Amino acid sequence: CASSNFGTSGGRRNEQFF.

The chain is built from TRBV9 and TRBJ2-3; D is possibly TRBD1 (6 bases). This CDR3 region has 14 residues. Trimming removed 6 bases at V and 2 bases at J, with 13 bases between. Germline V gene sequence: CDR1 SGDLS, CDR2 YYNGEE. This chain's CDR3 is CASTYRTDTDTQYF. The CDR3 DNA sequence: TGTGCCAGCACCTACAGGACAGACACAGATACGCAGTATTTT.

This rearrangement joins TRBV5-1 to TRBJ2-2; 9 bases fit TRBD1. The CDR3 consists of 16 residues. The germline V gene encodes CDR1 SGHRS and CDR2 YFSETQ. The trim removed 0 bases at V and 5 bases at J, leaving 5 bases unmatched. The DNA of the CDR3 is TGCGCCAGCAGCTTGGCCCGGACAGGGGAAACCGGGGAGCTGTTTTTT. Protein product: CASSLARTGETGELFF.

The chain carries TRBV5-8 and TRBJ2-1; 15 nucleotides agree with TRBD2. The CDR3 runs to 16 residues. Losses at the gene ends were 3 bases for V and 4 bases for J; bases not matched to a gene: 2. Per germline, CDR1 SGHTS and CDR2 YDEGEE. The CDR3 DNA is TGTGCCAGCAGCTGGGGGACTAGCGGGGGGTACAATGAGCAGTTCTTC. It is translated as CASSWGTSGGYNEQFF.

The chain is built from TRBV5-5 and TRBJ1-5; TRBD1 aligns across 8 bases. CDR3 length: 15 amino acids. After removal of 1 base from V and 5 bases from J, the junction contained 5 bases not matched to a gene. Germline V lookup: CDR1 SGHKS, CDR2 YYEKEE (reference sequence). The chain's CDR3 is CASSLFPGGYQPQHF. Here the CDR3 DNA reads TGTGCCAGCAGCTTGTTCCCAGGGGGCTATCAGCCCCAGCATTTT.

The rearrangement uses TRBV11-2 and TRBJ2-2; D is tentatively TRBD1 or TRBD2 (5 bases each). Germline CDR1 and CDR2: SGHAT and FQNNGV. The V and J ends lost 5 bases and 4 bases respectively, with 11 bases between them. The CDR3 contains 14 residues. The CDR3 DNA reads TGTGCCAGCAGCCCCGGGGCGGTCACCGGGGAGCTGTTTTTT. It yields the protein CASSPGAVTGELFF. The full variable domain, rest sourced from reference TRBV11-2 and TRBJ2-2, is EAGVAQSPRYKIIEKRQSVAFWCNPISGHATLYWYQQILGQGPKLLIQFQNNGVVDDSQLPKDRFSAERLKGVDSTLKIQPAKLEDSAVYLCASSPGAVTGELFFGEGSRLTVL.

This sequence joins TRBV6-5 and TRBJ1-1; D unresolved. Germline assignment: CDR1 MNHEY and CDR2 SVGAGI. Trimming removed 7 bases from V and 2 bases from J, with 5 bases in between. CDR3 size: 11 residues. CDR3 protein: CASKINTEAFF. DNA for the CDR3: TGTGCCAGCAAGATAAACACTGAAGCTTTCTTT.

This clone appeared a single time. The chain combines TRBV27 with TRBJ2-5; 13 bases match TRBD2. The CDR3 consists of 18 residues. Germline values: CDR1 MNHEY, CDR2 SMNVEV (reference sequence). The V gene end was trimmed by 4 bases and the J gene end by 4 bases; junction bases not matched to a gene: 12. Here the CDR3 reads CASSSPGLAGPRGETQYF. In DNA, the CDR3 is TGTGCCAGCAGTTCCCCGGGACTAGCGGGGCCGAGAGGAGAGACCCAGTACTTC.

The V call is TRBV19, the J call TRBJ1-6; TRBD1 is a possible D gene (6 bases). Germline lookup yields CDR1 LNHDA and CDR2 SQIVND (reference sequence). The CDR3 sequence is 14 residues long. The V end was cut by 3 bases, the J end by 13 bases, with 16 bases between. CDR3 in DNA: TGTGCCAGTAGTATGTCAGGGGACCCTTCGCCCCTCCACTTT. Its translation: CASSMSGDPSPLHF. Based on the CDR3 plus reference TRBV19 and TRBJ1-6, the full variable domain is DGGITQSPKYLFRKEGQNVTLSCEQNLNHDAMYWYRQDPGQGLRLIYYSQIVNDFQKGDIAEGYSVSREKKESFPLTVTSAQKNPTAFYLCASSMSGDPSPLHFGNGTRLTVT.

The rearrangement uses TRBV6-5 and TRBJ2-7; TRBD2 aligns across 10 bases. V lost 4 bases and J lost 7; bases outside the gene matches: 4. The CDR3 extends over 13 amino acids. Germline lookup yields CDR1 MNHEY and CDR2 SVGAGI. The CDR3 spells CASSFSGGIEQYF. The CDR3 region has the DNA TGTGCCAGCAGTTTTAGCGGGGGGATTGAGCAGTACTTC.

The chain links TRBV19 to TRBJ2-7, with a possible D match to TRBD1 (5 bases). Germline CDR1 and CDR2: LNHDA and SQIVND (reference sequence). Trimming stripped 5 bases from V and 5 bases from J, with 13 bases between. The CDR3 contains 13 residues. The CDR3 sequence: CASSPTRVDEQYF. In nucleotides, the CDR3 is TGTGCCAGTAGTCCCACCAGGGTGGACGAGCAGTACTTC. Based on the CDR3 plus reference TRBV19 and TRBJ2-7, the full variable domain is DGGITQSPKYLFRKEGQNVTLSCEQNLNHDAMYWYRQDPGQGLRLIYYSQIVNDFQKGDIAEGYSVSREKKESFPLTVTSAQKNPTAFYLCASSPTRVDEQYFGPGTRLTVT.

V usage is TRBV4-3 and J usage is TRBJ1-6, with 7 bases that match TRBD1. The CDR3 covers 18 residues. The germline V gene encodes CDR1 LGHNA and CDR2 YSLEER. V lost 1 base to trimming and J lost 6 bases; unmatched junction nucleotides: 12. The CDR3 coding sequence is TGCGCCAGCAGCCAAGCCTCACCCGGCACAGGGGTTAATTCACCCCTCCACTTT. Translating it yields CASSQASPGTGVNSPLHF.

In DNA form, the CDR3 reads TGTGCCTGGGGACACCAGCAAGAGACCCAGTACTTC. Amino acid sequence: CAWGHQQETQYF. The chain joins TRBV30 to TRBJ2-5; tentative D call: TRBD1 (5 bases). The CDR3 spans 12 residues. V shed 5 bases and J shed 2 bases, with 9 bases lying between them. Germline V CDR1 and CDR2: GTSNPN, SVGIG (reference sequence).

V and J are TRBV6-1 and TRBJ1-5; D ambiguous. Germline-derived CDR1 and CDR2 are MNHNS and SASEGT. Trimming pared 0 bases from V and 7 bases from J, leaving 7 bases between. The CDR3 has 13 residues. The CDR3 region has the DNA TGTGCCAGCAGTGAAGCAGTCGGGCAGCCCCAGCATTTT. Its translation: CASSEAVGQPQHF.

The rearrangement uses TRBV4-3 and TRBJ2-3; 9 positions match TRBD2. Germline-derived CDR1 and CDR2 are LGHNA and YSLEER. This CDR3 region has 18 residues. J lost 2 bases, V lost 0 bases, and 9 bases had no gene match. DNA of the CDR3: TGCGCCAGCAGCCAAGATAGCCTAGCGGGGAGTATCACAGATACGCAGTATTTT. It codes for CASSQDSLAGSITDTQYF.

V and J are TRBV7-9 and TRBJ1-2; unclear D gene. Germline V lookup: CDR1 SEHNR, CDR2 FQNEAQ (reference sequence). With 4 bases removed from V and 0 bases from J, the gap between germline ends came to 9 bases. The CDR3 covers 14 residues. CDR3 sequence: CASSSPVANYGYTF. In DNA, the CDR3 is TGTGCCAGCAGCTCCCCCGTCGCTAACTATGGCTACACCTTC.

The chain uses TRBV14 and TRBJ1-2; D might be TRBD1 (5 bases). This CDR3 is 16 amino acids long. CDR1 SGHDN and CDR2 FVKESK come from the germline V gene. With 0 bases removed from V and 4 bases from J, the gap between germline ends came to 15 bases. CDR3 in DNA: TGTGCCAGCAGCCAAGATTCCGGGGCGTACGGCTATGGCTACACCTTC. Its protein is CASSQDSGAYGYGYTF.

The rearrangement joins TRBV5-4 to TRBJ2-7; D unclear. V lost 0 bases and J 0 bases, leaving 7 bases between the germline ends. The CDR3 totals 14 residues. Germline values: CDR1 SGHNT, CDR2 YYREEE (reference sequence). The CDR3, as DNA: TGTGCCAGCAGCTTGGGCCTGGGCTCCTACGAGCAGTACTTC. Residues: CASSLGLGSYEQYF.

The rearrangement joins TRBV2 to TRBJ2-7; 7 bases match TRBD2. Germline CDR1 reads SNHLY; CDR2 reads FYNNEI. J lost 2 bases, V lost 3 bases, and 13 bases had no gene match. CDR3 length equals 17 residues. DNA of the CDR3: TGTGCCAGCAGTGACTACGGGGGGACTACAAGAACCTACGAGCAGTACTTC. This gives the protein CASSDYGGTTRTYEQYF.

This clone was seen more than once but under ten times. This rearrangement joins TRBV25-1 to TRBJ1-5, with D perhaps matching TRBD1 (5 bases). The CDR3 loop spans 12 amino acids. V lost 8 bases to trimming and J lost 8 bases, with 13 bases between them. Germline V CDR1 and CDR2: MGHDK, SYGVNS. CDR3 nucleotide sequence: TGTGCCAGCCGGGGGTCCGGGGAGCCCCAGCATTTT. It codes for CASRGSGEPQHF. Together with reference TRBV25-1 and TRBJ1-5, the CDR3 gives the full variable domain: EADIYQTPRYLVIGTGKKITLECSQTMGHDKMYWYQQDPGMELHLIHYSYGVNSTEKGDLSSESTVSRIRTEHFPLTLESARPSHTSQYLCASRGSGEPQHFGDGTRLSIL.

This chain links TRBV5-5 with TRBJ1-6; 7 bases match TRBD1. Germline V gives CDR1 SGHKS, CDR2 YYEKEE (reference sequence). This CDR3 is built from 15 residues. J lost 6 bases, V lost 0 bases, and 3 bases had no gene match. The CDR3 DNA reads TGTGCCAGCAGCTTGGTAGCAGGGGGTAATTCACCCCTCCACTTT. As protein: CASSLVAGGNSPLHF.

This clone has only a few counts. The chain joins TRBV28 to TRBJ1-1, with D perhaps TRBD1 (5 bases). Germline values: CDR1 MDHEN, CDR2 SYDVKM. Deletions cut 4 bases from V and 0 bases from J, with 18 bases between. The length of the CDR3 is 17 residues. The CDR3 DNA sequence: TGTGCCAGCAGTTCCCCCCACAAGGGGCCCCTGAACACTGAAGCTTTCTTT. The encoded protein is CASSSPHKGPLNTEAFF.